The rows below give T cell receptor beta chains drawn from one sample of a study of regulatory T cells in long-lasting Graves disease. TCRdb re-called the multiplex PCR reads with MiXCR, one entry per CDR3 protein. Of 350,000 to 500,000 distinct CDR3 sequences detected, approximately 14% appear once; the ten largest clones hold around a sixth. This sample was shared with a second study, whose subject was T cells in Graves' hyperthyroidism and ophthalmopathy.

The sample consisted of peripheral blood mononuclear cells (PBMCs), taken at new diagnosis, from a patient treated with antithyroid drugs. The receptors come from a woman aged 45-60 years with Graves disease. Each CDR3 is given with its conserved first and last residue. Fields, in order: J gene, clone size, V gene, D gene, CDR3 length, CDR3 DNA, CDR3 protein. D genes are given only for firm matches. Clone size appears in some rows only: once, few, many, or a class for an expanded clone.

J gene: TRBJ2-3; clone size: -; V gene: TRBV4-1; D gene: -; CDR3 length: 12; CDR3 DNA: TGCGCCAGCAGCCAATGGGAGGATACGCAGTGTTTT; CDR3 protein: CASSQWEDTQCF
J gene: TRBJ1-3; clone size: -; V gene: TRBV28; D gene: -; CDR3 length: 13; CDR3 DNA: TGTGCCAGCATCTATAGCTCTGGAAACACCATATATTTT; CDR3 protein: CASIYSSGNTIYF
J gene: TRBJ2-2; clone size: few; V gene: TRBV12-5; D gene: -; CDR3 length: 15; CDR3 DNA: TGTGCTAGTGGCCGGGCCCCACGAGGGACCGGGGAGCTGTTTTTT; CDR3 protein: CASGRAPRGTGELFF
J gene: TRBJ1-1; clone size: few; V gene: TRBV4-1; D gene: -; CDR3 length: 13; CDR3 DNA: TGCGCCAGCAGCCAAGAGTTCCAGGGGATAGCTTTCTTT; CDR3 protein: CASSQEFQGIAFF
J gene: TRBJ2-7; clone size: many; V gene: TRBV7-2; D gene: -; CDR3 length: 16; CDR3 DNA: TGTGCCAGCAGCCCCGATGGGGGCGGGACCCCCTACGAGCAGTACTTC; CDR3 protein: CASSPDGGGTPYEQYF
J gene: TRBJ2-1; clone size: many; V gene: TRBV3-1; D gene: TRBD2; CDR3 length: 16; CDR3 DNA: TGTGCCAGCAGCCAGACATCGGGACTAGTGTCCAATGAGCAGTTCTTC; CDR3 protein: CASSQTSGLVSNEQFF
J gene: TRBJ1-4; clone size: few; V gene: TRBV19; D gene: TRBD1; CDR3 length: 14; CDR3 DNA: TGTGCCAGTAGCCGGGACAGGGATACTGAAAAACTGTTTTTT; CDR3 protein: CASSRDRDTEKLFF
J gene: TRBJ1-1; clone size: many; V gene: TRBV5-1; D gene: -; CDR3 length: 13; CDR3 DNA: TGCGCCAGCAGCTTAAACAGGGACACTGAAGCTTTCTTT; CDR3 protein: CASSLNRDTEAFF
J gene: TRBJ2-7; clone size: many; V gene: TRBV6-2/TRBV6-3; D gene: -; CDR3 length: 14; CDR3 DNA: TGTGCCAGCAGTTACCCGGGACAAAACTACGAGCAGTACTTC; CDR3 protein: CASSYPGQNYEQYF
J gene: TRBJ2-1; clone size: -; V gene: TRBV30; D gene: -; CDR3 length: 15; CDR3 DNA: TGTGCCTCCGGAGATGGGACGGCCACCTACAATGAGCAGTTCTTC; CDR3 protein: CASGDGTATYNEQFF
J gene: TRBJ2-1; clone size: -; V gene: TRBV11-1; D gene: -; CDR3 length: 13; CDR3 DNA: TGTGCCGGCAGCCTGGTAGAGGGCTATAAGCAGTTCTTC; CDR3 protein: CAGSLVEGYKQFF
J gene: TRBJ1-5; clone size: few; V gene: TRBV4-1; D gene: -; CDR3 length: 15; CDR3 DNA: TGCGCCAGCAGCCAATATGTGACAGTCTATCAGCCCCAGCATTTT; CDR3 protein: CASSQYVTVYQPQHF
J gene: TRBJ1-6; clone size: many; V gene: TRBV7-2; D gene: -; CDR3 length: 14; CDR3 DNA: TGTGCCAGCAGCTTAAGATCAGATAATTCACCCCTCCACTTT; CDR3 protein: CASSLRSDNSPLHF
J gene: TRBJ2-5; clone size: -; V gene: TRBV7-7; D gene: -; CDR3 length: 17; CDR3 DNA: TGTGCCAGCAGCTTGTTGCCTGACAGGCCGGCTCAAGAGACCCAGTACTTC; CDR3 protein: CASSLLPDRPAQETQYF
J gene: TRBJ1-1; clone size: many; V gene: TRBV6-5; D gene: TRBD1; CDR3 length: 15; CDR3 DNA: TGTGCCAGCAGTTACTCGGGGACAGGGGGCGAGGGAGCTTTCTTT; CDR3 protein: CASSYSGTGGEGAFF
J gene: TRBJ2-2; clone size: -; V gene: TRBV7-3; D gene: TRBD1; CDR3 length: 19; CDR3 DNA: TGTGCCAGCAGCGGCAAGGACAGGGTGCCCTACGCGAACACCGGGGAGCTGTTTTTT; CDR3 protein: CASSGKDRVPYANTGELFF
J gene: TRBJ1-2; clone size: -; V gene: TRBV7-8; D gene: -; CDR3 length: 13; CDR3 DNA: TGTGCCAGCAGCTTAGTCAGGGACCATGGCTACACCTTC; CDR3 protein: CASSLVRDHGYTF
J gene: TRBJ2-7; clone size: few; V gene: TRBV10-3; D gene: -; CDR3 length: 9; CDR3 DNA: TGTGCCATCGGCAACGAGCAGTACTTC; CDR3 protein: CAIGNEQYF
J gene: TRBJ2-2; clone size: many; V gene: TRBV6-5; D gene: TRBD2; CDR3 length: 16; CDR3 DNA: TGTGCCAGCAGTTTTCGACTAGCGGAGACTATCGGGGAGCTGTTTTTT; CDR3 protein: CASSFRLAETIGELFF
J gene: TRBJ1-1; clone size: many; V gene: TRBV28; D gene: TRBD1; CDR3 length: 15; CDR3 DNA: TGTGCCAGCAGGAGTGAGGGACAGGCGAACACTGAAGCTTTCTTT; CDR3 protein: CASRSEGQANTEAFF
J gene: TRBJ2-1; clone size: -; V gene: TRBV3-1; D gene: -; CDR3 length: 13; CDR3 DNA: TGTGCCAGCAGCCCACCCCCTGACAATGAGCAGTTCTTC; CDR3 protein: CASSPPPDNEQFF
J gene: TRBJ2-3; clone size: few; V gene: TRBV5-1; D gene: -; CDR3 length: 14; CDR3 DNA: TGCGCCAGCAGCATGATGACTAGGACAGATACGCAGTATTTT; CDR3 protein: CASSMMTRTDTQYF
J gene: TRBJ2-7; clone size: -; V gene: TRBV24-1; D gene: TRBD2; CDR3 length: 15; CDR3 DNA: TGTGCCACCAGTGATGGGACTAGCGGGACGAACGAGCAGTACTTC; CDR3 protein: CATSDGTSGTNEQYF
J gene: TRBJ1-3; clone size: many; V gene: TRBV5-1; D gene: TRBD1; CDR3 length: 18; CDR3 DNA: TGCGCCAGCAGCTTGGGCTCCGGGACAGGGGGCTCTGGAAACACCATATATTTT; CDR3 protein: CASSLGSGTGGSGNTIYF
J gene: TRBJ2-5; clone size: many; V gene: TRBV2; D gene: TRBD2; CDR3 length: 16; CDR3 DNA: TGTGCCAGCAGACCGGGACTAGCGGGAGGAAGAGAGACCCAGTACTTC; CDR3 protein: CASRPGLAGGRETQYF
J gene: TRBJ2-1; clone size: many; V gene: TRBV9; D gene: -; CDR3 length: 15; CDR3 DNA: TGTGCCAGCAGCGTAGATGGGAACTCCTACAATGAGCAGTTCTTC; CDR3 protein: CASSVDGNSYNEQFF
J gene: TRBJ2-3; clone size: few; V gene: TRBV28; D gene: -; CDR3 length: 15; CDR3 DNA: TGTGCCAGCAGTTACTCCGGGACAATCACAGATACGCAGTATTTT; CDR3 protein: CASSYSGTITDTQYF
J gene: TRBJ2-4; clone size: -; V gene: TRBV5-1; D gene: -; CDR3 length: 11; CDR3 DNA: TGCGCCAGCTTCGAAGGTGGCATTCAGTACTTC; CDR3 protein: CASFEGGIQYF